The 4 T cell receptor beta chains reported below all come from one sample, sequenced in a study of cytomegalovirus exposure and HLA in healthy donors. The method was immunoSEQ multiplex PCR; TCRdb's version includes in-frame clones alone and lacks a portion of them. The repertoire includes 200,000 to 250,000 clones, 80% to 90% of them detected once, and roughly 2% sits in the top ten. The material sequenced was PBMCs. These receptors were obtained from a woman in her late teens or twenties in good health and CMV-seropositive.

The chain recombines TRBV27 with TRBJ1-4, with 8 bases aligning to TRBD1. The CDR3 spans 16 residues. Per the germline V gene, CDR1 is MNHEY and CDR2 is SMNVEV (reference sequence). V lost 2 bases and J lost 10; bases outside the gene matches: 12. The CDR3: CASSLNSGQGIGKLFF. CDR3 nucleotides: TGTGCCAGCAGTTTAAACTCCGGACAGGGAATTGGAAAACTGTTTTTT.

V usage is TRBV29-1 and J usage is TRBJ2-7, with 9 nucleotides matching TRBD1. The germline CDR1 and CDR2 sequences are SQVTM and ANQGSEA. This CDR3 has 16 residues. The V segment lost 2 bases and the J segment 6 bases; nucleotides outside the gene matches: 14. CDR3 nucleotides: TGCAGCGTTGAAAAAGACCCCTTAGGACAGGGGACCGAGCAGTACTTC. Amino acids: CSVEKDPLGQGTEQYF.

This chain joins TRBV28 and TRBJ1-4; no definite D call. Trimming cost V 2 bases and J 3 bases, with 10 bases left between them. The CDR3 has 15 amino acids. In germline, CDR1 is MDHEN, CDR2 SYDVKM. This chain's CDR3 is CASSLRMAPNEKLFF. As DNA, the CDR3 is TGTGCCAGCAGTTTACGAATGGCCCCTAATGAAAAACTGTTTTTT.

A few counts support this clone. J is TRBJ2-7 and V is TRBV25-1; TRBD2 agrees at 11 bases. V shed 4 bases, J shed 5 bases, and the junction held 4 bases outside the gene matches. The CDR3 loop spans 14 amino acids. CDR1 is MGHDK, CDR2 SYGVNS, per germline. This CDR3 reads CASSALAGVHEQYF. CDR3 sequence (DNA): TGTGCCAGCAGTGCACTAGCGGGAGTTCACGAGCAGTACTTC.